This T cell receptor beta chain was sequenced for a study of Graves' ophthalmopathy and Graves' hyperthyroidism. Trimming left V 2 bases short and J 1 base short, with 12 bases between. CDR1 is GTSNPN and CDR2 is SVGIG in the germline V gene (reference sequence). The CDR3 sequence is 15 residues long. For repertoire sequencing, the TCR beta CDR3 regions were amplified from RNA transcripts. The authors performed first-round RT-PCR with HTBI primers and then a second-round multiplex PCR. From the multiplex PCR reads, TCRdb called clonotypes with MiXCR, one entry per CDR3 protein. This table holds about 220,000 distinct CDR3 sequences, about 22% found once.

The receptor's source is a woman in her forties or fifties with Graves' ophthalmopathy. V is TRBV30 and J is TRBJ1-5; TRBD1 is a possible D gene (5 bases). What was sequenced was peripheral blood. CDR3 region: CAWSTSGGSNQPQHF. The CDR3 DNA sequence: TGTGCCTGGAGTACATCCGGGGGGAGCAATCAGCCCCAGCATTTT.